The clone carrying this TCR beta chain has a handful of counts. The sample comes from a study of T cell repertoires in aging, cancer and after chemotherapy. TCR beta rearrangements were amplified from peripheral blood genomic DNA. A mixed TRB-A/B primer pool amplified rearranged TRB by multiplex touch-down PCR. One entry per CDR3 protein results from TCRdb running MiXCR on the multiplex PCR reads. The sample yields more than 15,000 distinct CDR3 sequences, about 50% seen once. The CDR3 runs to 11 residues. CDR1 LNHDA and CDR2 SQIVND come from the germline V gene (reference sequence). V gave up 5 bases and J gave up 15 bases, with 14 bases separating them.

The receptor was derived from a human donor in good health. The sequencing input was blood. The gene calls are TRBV19 and TRBJ2-1; D perhaps matches TRBD2 (5 bases). The CDR3: CASSLSGPRFF. In DNA, the CDR3 is TGTGCCAGTAGTCTCAGCGGCCCCCGGTTCTTC.